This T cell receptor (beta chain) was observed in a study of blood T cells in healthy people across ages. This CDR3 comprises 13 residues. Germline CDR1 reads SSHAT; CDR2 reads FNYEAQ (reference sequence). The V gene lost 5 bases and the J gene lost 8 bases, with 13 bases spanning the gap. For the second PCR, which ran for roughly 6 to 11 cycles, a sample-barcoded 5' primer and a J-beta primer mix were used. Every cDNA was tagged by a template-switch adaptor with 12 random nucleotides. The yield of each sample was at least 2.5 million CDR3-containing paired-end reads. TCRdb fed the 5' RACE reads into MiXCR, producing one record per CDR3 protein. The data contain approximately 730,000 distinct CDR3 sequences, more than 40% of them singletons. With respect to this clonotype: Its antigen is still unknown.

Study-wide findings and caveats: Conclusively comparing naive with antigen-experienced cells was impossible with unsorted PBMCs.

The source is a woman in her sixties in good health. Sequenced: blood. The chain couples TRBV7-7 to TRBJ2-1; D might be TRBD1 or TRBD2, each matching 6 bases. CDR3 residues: CASSVWGADEQFF. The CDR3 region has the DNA TGTGCCAGCAGCGTATGGGGGGCAGATGAGCAGTTCTTC.